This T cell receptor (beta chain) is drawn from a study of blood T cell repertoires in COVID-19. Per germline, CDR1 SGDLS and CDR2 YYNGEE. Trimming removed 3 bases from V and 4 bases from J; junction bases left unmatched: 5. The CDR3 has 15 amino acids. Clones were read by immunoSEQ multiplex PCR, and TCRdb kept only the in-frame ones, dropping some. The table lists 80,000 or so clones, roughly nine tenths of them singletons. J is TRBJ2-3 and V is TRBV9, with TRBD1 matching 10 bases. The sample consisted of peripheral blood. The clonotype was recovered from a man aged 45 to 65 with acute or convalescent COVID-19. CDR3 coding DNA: TGTGCCAGCAGCGCCGGGACAGGGGTGTCAGATACGCAGTATTTT. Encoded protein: CASSAGTGVSDTQYF.